Sequencing of this TCR beta chain was carried out in a study of blood T cell repertoires in COVID-19. At the level of the study: The samples span acute and convalescent COVID-19 from the United States, Italy and Spain. T cells, B-cell-depleted T cells, or PBMCs supplied cDNA or gDNA.

This clone is a singleton in its sample. The germline CDR1 and CDR2 sequences are LNHNV and YYDKDF (reference sequence). V dropped 0 bases and J dropped 1 base, with 7 bases sitting between them. The CDR3 contains 15 residues. Under the authors' procedure: The assay estimated nucleated cells by amplifying reference gene primers. Profiling relied on immunoSEQ multiplex PCR, and the TCRdb table lists in-frame clones only, not all of them. The DNA was the basis for D and trimming; V, J and clone size are from that table. Of roughly 200,000 clones listed, 80% to 85% were seen once; the top ten hold approximately 12%. Patients from Seattle were sampled longitudinally, starting during active infection.

The TCR was taken from a woman of 80 years or more with COVID-19, enrolled during active disease. The sequencing sample was made of peripheral blood. V and J are TRBV15 and TRBJ1-5; tentative D call: TRBD1 (5 bases). CDR3 sequence: CATSRDSGSNQPQHF. The CDR3 region has the DNA TGTGCCACCAGCAGAGATTCAGGGAGCAATCAGCCCCAGCATTTT.